This TCR beta chain was found in a study of shared clonotypes between healthy human individuals. Study-level points and caveats: Across several donors, naive CD4 shared around 5.1%, naive CD8 about 3.2%, memory CD4 2% to 2.5%, memory CD8 0.4% to 0.5%.

On this clone: What it binds is not known.

Genomic DNA belonging to each subset was distributed in equal measure over several immunoSEQ plates. Assay: immunoSEQ multiplex PCR; the TCRdb copy retains only in-frame clones and omits some. Of roughly 2.5 million clones in the sample, roughly 92% were seen once. The sequence was obtained from a man aged 18 to 30 in good health. Material for sequencing was naive CD4+ T cells sorted from blood. This sample's subset: CD45RA+ positively selected.

The chain's CDR3 is CASSDRTGEQYF. The CDR3 DNA follows: TGTGCCAGCAGCGACAGGACTGGCGAGCAGTACTTC. The chain is built from TRBV6-5 and TRBJ2-7, with TRBD1 as a possible D gene (6 bases). Trimming left V 6 bases short and J 6 bases short, with 12 bases between. Germline CDR1 MNHEY, CDR2 SVGAGI. This CDR3 contains 12 residues.